This T cell receptor (beta chain) was sequenced in a study of blood T cell repertoires in COVID-19 (dated by TCRdb to the early 2020s). Regarding the research as a whole: Collaborator samples came from the United States, Italy and Spain and covered acute and convalescent phases of COVID-19. The prospective study material was composed of cDNA or gDNA derived from T cells, B-cell-depleted T cells, or PBMCs. The dataset comprised deeply sampled blood TCRbeta repertoires from subjects exposed to, actively infected with, or recovered from COVID-19. A freely available public database, intended as a resource for researchers studying the immune response to SARS-CoV-2, is where the repertoires were released. The samples were drawn from the first 160 participants of the ongoing ImmuneRACE study and from over 950 subjects provided by 6 global collaborators. The sample metadata nearly always contained a de-identified subject ID, COVID-19 status, age in years and sex. Where HLA class I and class II types were available, the types were taken from metadata supplied by the sample provider, not from assay-based typing. Results the study describes overall, beyond this receptor: The quantity of clinical and demographic metadata differed by source and by participant and was supplied without curation.

Concerning this clone itself: The target of this receptor is not known. Within one base of it there is no much larger clone, and no base qualities were kept.

TCRbeta CDR3 regions were amplified from genomic DNA by means of the immunoSEQ Assay, a bias-controlled multiplex PCR. The paper's data handling went like this. Within the assay, amplification of reference gene primers was used to estimate how many nucleated cells each sample contained. Sequence reads were collapsed and filtered to measure the absolute abundance of every unique TCRbeta CDR3 rearrangement. For each sample, productive Simpson clonality was calculated as the square root of Simpson's diversity index over productive rearrangements. Drawn from immuneACCESS, this table holds only the in-frame rearrangements with V and J called that TCRdb kept. Clones are partly lost; checked studies trace under half to an unresolved V gene and leave the rest unexplained. V, J and clone size are those of that table, while D and trimming were read from the DNA. Present in this sample are fewer than 300,000 clones, around 90% of which were seen just once. The ten largest clones add up to 9% to 9.5% of the sample.

The germline V gene yields SGDLS for CDR1 and YYNGEE for CDR2. V lost 3 bases and J lost 4 bases; the stretch between them is 14 bases long. From cysteine to phenylalanine, the CDR3 is 14 amino acids long. Only the CDR3 DNA stays, 42 bases, in frame from base 1. Whole blood was collected in K2EDTA tubes by collaborating institutions according to the institutions' own protocols. Collaborator samples were shipped for TCRbeta analysis as frozen whole blood, isolated PBMCs, or DNA extracted from either sample type. The rearranged segments are TRBV9 and TRBJ2-7; TRBD2 is a possible D gene, resting on 6 matching bases. The TCR was taken from a man in his late teens or twenties with active or convalescent COVID-19. Sequenced input: peripheral blood. This receptor has the CDR3 CASSAKSGLYEQYF. The DNA sequence reads TGTGCCAGCAGCGCTAAATCGGGACTGTACGAGCAGTACTTC. The CDR3, completed at both ends by the reference TRBV9 and TRBJ2-7 genes, gives the full variable domain DSGVTQTPKHLITATGQRVTLRCSPRSGDLSVYWYQQSLDQGLQFLIQYYNGEERAKGNILERFSAQQFPDLHSELNLSSLELGDSALYFCASSAKSGLYEQYFGPGTRLTVT.